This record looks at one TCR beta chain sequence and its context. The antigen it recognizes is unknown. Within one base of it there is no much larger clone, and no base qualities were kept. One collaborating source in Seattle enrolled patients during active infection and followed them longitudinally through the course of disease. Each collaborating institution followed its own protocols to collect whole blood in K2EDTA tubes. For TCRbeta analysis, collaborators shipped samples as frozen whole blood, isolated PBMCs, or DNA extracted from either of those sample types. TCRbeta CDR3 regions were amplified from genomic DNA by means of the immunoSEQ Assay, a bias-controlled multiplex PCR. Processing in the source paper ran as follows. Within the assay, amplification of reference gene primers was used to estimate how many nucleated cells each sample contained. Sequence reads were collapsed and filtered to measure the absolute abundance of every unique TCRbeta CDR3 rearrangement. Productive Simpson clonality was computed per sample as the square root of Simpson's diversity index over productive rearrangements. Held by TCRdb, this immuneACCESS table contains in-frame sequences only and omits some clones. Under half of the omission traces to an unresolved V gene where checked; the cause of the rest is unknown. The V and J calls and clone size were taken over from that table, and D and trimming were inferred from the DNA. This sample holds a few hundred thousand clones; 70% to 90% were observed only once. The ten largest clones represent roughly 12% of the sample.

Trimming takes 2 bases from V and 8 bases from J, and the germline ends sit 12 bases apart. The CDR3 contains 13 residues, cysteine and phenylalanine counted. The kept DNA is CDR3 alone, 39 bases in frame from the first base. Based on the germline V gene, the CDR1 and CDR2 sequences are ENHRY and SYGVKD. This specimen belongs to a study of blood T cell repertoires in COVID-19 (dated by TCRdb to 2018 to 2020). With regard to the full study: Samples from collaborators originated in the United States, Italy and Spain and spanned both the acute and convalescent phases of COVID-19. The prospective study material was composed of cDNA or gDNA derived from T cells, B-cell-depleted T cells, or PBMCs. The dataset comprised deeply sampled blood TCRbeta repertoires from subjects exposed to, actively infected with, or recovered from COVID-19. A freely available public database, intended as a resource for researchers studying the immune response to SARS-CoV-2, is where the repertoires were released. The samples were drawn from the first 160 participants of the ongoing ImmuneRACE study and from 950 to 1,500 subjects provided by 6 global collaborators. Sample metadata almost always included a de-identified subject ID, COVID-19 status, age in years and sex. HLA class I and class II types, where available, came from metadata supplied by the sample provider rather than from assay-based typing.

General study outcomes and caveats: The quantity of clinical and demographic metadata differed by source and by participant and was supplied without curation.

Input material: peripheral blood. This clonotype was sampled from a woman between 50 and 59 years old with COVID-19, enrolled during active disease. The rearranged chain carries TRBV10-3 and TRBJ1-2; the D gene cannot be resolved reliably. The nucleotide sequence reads TGTGCCATCAGTGAGAGTGGCGGTACGGGCTACACCTTC. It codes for CAISESGGTGYTF.